One sample yielded the 19 T cell receptor beta chains listed below, sequenced in a study of OX40 agonist ivuxolimab in advanced cancers. Clones were read by immunoSEQ multiplex PCR, and TCRdb kept only the in-frame ones, dropping some. The repertoire holds more than 50,000 clones, 75% to 85% seen once, with 2.4% in the top ten. The sample here was CD4+ or CD8+ T cells sorted from blood, taken in a trial of the OX40 agonist ivuxolimab. Receptors were obtained from an adult with an advanced solid tumor such as melanoma, head and neck, liver or kidney cancer.

The chain has TRBV28 and TRBJ1-4; D is unresolved. The CDR3 covers 16 residues. V was shortened by 4 bases and J by 0 bases, with 12 bases between the two germline ends. CDR1 MDHEN and CDR2 SYDVKM come from the germline V gene. The chain's CDR3 is CASSSPPATTNEKLFF. For the CDR3, the DNA is TGTGCCAGCAGTTCACCCCCGGCTACAACTAATGAAAAACTGTTTTTT.

This clone has only a few counts. This chain connects TRBV29-1 to TRBJ2-3; D perhaps matches TRBD1 (5 bases). The CDR3 runs to 15 residues. V was pared by 0 bases and J by 2 bases, with 12 bases between. CDR1 and CDR2 from the germline V gene are SQVTM and ANQGSEA. CDR3 region: CSVEDWGSFTDTQYF. Here the CDR3 DNA reads TGCAGCGTTGAAGACTGGGGCAGCTTCACAGATACGCAGTATTTT.

The rearrangement links TRBV19 to TRBJ2-7; possibly TRBD1 or TRBD2 for D (5 bases each). V lost 10 bases and J 3 bases, leaving 13 bases between the germline ends. This CDR3 contains 12 residues. Germline lookup yields CDR1 LNHDA and CDR2 SQIVND (reference sequence). The CDR3 here is CATLGRNYEQYF. Written as DNA, the CDR3 is TGTGCCACTTTGGGACGGAACTACGAGCAGTACTTC.

In the case of this clone: Within the sample, other DNA sequences also encode this same CDR3. The chain has TRBV5-1 and TRBJ1-1; TRBD1 is a possible D gene (6 bases). Trimming left V 0 bases short and J 1 base short, with 7 bases between. CDR1 is SGHRS, CDR2 YFSETQ, per germline. There are 14 residues in the CDR3. The CDR3 bases are TGCGCCAGCAGCTTGGGGACAGCGAACACTGAAGCTTTCTTT. The encoded protein is CASSLGTANTEAFF.

The rearrangement joins TRBV5-1 to TRBJ1-1, with 7 bases identical to TRBD1. From germline, CDR1 is SGHRS and CDR2 YFSETQ. CDR3 length: 16 residues. With 1 base clipped from V and 1 base from J, the junction kept 7 bases outside the gene matches. The CDR3 spells CASSLLEGARNTEAFF. In DNA form, the CDR3 reads TGCGCCAGCAGCTTGTTAGAGGGGGCACGGAACACTGAAGCTTTCTTT.

J is TRBJ2-2 and V is TRBV7-2, with D perhaps matching TRBD1 (6 bases). The V and J ends lost 4 bases and 7 bases respectively, with 19 bases between them. Per germline, CDR1 SGHTA and CDR2 FQGNSA. The CDR3 is 16 residues long. CDR3 DNA sequence: TGTGCCAGCAGCTCCCTCCCTACGACAGGCTTCGGGGAGCTGTTTTTT. Its translation: CASSSLPTTGFGELFF.

The chain uses TRBV5-1 and TRBJ2-4; TRBD1 or TRBD2 may be the D gene (5 bases each). CDR3 length: 20 residues. CDR1 and CDR2 from the germline V gene are SGHRS and YFSETQ. V was shortened by 1 base and J by 1 base, with 24 bases between the two germline ends. The CDR3 DNA follows: TGCGCCAGCAGCTTGTCCGGGGCCGGTAGTGCTCTATTTGCCAAAAACATTCAGTACTTC. This translates into CASSLSGAGSALFAKNIQYF. Together with reference TRBV5-1 and TRBJ2-4, the CDR3 gives the full variable domain: KAGVTQTPRYLIKTRGQQVTLSCSPISGHRSVSWYQQTPGQGLQFLFEYFSETQRNKGNFPGRFSGRQFSNSRSEMNVSTLELGDSALYLCASSLSGAGSALFAKNIQYFGAGTRLSVL.

The chain links TRBV7-8 to TRBJ1-5; no clear D gene. The CDR3 covers 12 residues. Germline loops: CDR1 SGHVS, CDR2 FQNEAQ. Trimming took 4 bases from V and 7 from J, leaving 8 bases between them. The CDR3 DNA is TGTGCCAGCAGCTCATCCGGCCAGCCCCAGCATTTT. Its protein product is CASSSSGQPQHF.

The genes are TRBV6-1 and TRBJ1-5; TRBD1 aligns across 8 bases. The CDR3 has 15 amino acids. Losses at the gene ends were 7 bases for V and 1 base for J; bases not matched to a gene: 6. Germline V gene data show CDR1 as MNHNS and CDR2 as SASEGT. The CDR3 nucleotides are TGTGCCAGCAATGCCGGGACAGGAAGCAATCAGCCCCAGCATTTT. The encoded protein is CASNAGTGSNQPQHF.

The genes are TRBV6-1 and TRBJ1-2; D gene unclear. The V gene lost 1 base and the J gene lost 7 bases, with 1 base spanning the gap. CDR3 length: 10 residues. Per the germline V gene, CDR1 is MNHNS and CDR2 is SASEGT. The CDR3 sequence: CASSEGGYTF. CDR3 coding DNA: TGTGCCAGCAGTGAAGGTGGCTACACCTTC.

This clone was counted a few times. The rearrangement joins TRBV5-1 to TRBJ1-6; no reliable D call. Per the germline V gene, CDR1 is SGHRS and CDR2 is YFSETQ. The V end was cut by 5 bases, the J end by 4 bases, with 13 bases between. CDR3 length: 15 amino acids. CDR3 coding DNA: TGCGCCAGCAGGGACGTAGCTGGGTATAATTCACCCCTCCACTTT. Translated: CASRDVAGYNSPLHF.

A note on this clone: A junction boundary mismatches the germline segment, possibly from a read error. The rearrangement uses TRBV28 and TRBJ2-3; possible D gene TRBD1, 6 bases. The V gene's germline CDR1 is MDHEN and CDR2 SYDVKM. This CDR3 is built from 11 residues. CDR3 in amino acids: CASSSTGTQYF. The CDR3 coding sequence is TGTGCCAGCAGTTCGACAGGTACGCAGTATTTT.

V gene TRBV15 combines with J gene TRBJ2-3; 9 positions agree with TRBD1. Germline CDR1 reads LNHNV; CDR2 reads YYDKDF (reference sequence). V was clipped by 5 bases and J by 6 bases; unmatched bases: 9. The CDR3 is 15 amino acids. CDR3 DNA sequence: TGTGCCACCAGCGGATGGACAGGGGCCGGGGATACGCAGTATTTT. Translating it yields CATSGWTGAGDTQYF. The full variable domain, in which reference TRBV15 and TRBJ2-3 provide the parts outside the CDR3, is DAMVIQNPRYQVTQFGKPVTLSCSQTLNHNVMYWYQQKSSQAPKLLFHYYDKDFNNEADTPDNFQSRRPNTSFCFLDIRSPGLGDTAMYLCATSGWTGAGDTQYFGPGTRLTVL.

This chain links TRBV5-6 with TRBJ1-4, with no clear D. The ends were cut back, 7 bases at V and 4 bases at J, with 11 bases in the middle. The CDR3 covers 13 residues. Germline lookup yields CDR1 SGHDT and CDR2 YYEEEE. The CDR3 is CASLIRGNEKLFF. CDR3 in DNA: TGTGCCAGCCTAATCCGCGGTAATGAAAAACTGTTTTTT.

This clone was seen a few times. This chain links TRBV11-2 with TRBJ1-4; D is uncertain. CDR3 length: 13 amino acids. Looked up from germline, CDR1 is SGHAT and CDR2 is FQNNGV. V dropped 5 bases and J dropped 8 bases, with 12 bases sitting between them. The CDR3 DNA follows: TGTGCCAGCAGCCGCGGGAGGCGGGAAAAACTGTTTTTT. It yields the protein CASSRGRREKLFF.

The chain has TRBV18 and TRBJ1-1; D is undetermined. Trimming took 2 bases from V and 1 from J, leaving 5 bases between them. This CDR3 is 13 amino acids long. The germline V gene encodes CDR1 KGHSH and CDR2 LQKENI. The CDR3 coding sequence is TGTGCCAGCTCACCATCCGGGAACACTGAAGCTTTCTTT. Translation: CASSPSGNTEAFF. The variable domain in full, with the rest retrieved from reference TRBV18 and TRBJ1-1, is NAGVMQNPRHLVRRRGQEARLRCSPMKGHSHVYWYRQLPEEGLKFMVYLQKENIIDESGMPKERFSAEFPKEGPSILRIQQVVRGDSAAYFCASSPSGNTEAFFGQGTRLTVV.

V and J are TRBV29-1 and TRBJ2-7; 9 bases are a match to TRBD1. CDR3 length equals 12 residues. Germline V gene data show CDR1 as SQVTM and CDR2 as ANQGSEA. J gave up 5 bases and V 8 bases, and 7 bases lay outside the gene matches. CDR3 sequence reads: CSSWDRVDEQYF. CDR3 coding DNA: TGCAGCTCCTGGGACAGGGTCGACGAGCAGTACTTC.

The chain links TRBV6-5 to TRBJ2-5; the match to TRBD1 covers 7 bases. Per germline, CDR1 MNHEY and CDR2 SVGAGI. The length of the CDR3 is 15 residues. With 2 bases clipped from V and 2 bases from J, the junction kept 5 bases outside the gene matches. The DNA for the CDR3 is TGTGCCAGCAGTTACCTCACGACAGGGCAAGAGACCCAGTACTTC. This translates into CASSYLTTGQETQYF.

This chain uses TRBV6-1 with TRBJ1-6, with D perhaps TRBD1 (5 bases). The CDR3 has 13 residues. Germline V gene lookup returns CDR1 MNHNS and CDR2 SASEGT. Trimming removed 1 base at V and 7 bases at J, with 5 bases between. The CDR3 sequence is CASSEGQNSPLHF. CDR3 in DNA: TGTGCCAGCAGTGAAGGACAGAATTCACCCCTCCACTTT.